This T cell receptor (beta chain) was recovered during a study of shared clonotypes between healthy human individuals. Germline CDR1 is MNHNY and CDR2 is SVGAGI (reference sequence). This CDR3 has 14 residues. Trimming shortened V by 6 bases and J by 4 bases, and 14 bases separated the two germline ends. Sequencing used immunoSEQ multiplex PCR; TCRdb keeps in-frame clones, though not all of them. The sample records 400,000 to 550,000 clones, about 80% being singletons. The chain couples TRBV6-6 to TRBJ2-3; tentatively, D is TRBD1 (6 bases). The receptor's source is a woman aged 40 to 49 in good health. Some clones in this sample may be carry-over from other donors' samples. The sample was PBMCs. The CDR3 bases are TGTGCCAGCAGCTCCGACAGGAACCCAGATACGCAGTATTTT. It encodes CASSSDRNPDTQYF.